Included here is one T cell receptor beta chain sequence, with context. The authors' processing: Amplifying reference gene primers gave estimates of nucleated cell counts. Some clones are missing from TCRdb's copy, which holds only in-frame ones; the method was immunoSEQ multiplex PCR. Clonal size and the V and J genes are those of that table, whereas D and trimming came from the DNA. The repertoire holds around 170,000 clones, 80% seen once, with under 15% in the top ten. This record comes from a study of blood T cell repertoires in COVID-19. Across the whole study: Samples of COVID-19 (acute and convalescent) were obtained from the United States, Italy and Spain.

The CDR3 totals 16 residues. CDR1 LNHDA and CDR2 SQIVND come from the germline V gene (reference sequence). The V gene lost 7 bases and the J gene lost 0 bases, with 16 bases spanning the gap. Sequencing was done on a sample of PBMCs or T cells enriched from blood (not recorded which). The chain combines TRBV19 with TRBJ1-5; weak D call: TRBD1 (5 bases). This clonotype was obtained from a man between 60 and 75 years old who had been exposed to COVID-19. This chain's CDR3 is CASKKWGLNSNQPQHF. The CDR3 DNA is TGTGCCAGTAAAAAATGGGGCCTCAATAGCAATCAGCCCCAGCATTTT. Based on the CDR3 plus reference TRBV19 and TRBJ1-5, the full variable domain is DGGITQSPKYLFRKEGQNVTLSCEQNLNHDAMYWYRQDPGQGLRLIYYSQIVNDFQKGDIAEGYSVSREKKESFPLTVTSAQKNPTAFYLCASKKWGLNSNQPQHFGDGTRLSIL.